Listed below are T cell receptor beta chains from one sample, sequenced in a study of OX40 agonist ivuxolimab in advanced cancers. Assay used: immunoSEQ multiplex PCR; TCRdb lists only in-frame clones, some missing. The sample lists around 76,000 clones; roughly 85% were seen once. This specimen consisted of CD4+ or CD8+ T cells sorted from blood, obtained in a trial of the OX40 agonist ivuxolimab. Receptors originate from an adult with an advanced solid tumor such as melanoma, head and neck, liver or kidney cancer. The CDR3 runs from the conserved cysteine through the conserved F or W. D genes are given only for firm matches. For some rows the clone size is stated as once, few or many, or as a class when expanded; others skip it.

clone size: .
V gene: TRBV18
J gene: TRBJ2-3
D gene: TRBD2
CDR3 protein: CASSPAGGTITDTQYF
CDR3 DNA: TGTGCCAGCTCACCGGCCGGGGGGACGATCACAGATACGCAGTATTTT

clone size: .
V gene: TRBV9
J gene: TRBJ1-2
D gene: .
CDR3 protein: CASSPLGLKANYGYTF
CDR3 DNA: TGTGCCAGCAGCCCATTAGGGCTGAAGGCGAACTATGGCTACACCTTC

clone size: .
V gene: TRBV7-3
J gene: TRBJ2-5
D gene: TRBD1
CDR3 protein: CASSPGGQETQYF
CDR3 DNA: TGTGCCAGCAGCCCAGGGGGACAAGAGACCCAGTACTTC

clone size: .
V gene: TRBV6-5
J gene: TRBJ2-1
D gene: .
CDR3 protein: CASSSPRLSRAFF
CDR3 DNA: TGTGCCAGCAGTTCACCCCGACTCAGCAGGGCGTTCTTC

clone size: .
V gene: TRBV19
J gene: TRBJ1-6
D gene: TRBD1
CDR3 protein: CASSDRAISPLHF
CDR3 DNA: TGTGCCAGTAGTGACAGGGCTATTTCACCCCTCCACTTT

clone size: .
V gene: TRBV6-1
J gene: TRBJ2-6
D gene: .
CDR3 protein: CASNSGANVLTF
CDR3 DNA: TGTGCCAGCAATTCTGGGGCCAACGTCCTGACTTTC

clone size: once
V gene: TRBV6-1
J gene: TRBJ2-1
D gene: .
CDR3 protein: CASNKGGDNNEQFF
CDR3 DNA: TGTGCCAGCAACAAGGGGGGGGATAACAATGAGCAGTTCTTC

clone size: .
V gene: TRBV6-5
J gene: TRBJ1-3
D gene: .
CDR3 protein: CASSYGGQLGNTIYF
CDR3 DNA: TGTGCCAGCAGTTACGGCGGACAGCTTGGAAACACCATATATTTT

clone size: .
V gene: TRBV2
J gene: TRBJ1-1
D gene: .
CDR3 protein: CASSGDAKVATEAFF
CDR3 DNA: TGTGCCAGCAGTGGGGACGCCAAGGTGGCGACTGAAGCTTTCTTT

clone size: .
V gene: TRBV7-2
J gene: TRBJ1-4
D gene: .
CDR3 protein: CASSPRTDSNEKLFF
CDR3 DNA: TGTGCCAGCAGCCCGCGGACAGATAGTAATGAAAAACTGTTTTTT

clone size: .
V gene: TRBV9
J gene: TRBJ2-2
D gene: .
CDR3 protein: CASSVRVTGELFF
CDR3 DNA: TGTGCCAGCAGCGTTCGAGTCACCGGGGAGCTGTTTTTT

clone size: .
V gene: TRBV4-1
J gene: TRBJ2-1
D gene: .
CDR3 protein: CASSQVVRDEQFF
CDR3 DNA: TGCGCCAGCAGCCAAGTGGTTAGGGATGAGCAGTTCTTC

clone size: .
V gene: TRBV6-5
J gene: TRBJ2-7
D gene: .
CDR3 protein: CASSLRGGGKQDEQYF
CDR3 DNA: TGTGCCAGCAGTTTGCGGGGCGGGGGCAAACAGGACGAGCAGTACTTC

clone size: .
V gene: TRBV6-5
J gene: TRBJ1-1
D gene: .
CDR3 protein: CASSLQGALSTEAFF
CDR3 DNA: TGTGCCAGCAGTTTACAGGGAGCACTGAGTACTGAAGCTTTCTTT

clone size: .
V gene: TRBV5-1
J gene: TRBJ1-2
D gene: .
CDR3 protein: CASSFGGAGNGNYGYTF
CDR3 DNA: TGCGCCAGCAGCTTTGGAGGGGCGGGTAATGGGAACTATGGCTACACCTTC

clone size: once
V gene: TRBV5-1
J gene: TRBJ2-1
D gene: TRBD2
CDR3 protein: CASSLAGPTRNEQFF
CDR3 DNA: TGCGCCAGCAGCCTAGCGGGCCCTACGAGGAATGAGCAGTTCTTC

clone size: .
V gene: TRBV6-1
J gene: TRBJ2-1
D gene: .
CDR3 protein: CASSEVSMYEQFF
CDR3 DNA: TGTGCCAGCAGTGAAGTGTCGATGTATGAGCAGTTCTTC

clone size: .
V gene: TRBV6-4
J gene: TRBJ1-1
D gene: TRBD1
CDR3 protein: CASSPSGGTEAFF
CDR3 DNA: TGTGCCAGCAGTCCATCAGGGGGCACTGAAGCTTTCTTT

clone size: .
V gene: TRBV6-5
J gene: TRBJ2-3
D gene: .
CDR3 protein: CASRTAGGTDTQYF
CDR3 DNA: TGTGCCAGCAGGACGGCTGGGGGTACAGATACGCAGTATTTT

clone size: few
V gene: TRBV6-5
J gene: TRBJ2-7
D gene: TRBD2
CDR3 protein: CASSWGLAGSYEQYF
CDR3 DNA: TGTGCCAGCAGTTGGGGACTAGCGGGGTCCTACGAGCAGTACTTC

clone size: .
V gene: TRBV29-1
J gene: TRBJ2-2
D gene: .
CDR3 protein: CSVDTQNTGELFF
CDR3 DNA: TGCAGCGTAGACACACAGAACACCGGGGAGCTGTTTTTT

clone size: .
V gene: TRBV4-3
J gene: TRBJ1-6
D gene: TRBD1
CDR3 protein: CASSQLDRDNSPLHF
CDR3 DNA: TGCGCCAGCAGCCAACTGGACAGGGATAATTCACCCCTCCACTTT

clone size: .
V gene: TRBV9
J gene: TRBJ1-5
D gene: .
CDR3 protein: CASSVVERGREGQPQHF
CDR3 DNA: TGTGCCAGCAGCGTAGTTGAAAGGGGGAGGGAAGGTCAGCCCCAGCATTTT

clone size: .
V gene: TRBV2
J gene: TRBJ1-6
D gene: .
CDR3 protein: CASRGLSGAGDSPLHF
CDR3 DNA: TGTGCCAGCCGGGGGTTGTCCGGGGCCGGGGATTCACCCCTCCACTTT

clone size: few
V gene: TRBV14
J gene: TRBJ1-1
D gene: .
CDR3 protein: CASSQDGVSTGWVNTEAFF
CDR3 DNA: TGTGCCAGCAGCCAAGATGGGGTTTCTACAGGGTGGGTAAACACTGAAGCTTTCTTT

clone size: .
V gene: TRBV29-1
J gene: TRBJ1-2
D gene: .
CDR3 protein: CSVVNSGNYGYTF
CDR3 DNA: TGCAGCGTTGTAAATTCCGGAAACTATGGCTACACCTTC

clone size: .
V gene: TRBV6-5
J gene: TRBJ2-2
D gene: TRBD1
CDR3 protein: CASSRTGEAGELFF
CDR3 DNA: TGTGCCAGCAGTAGGACAGGGGAAGCCGGGGAGCTGTTTTTT

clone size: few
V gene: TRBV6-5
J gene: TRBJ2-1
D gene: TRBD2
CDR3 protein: CASSFTSGGVNEQFF
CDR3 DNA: TGTGCCAGCAGTTTTACTAGCGGGGGGGTGAATGAGCAGTTCTTC

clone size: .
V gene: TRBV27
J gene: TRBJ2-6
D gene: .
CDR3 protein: CASSIPPGGLRSGANVLTF
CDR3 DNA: TGTGCCAGCAGTATACCGCCAGGGGGGCTAAGGTCTGGGGCCAACGTCCTGACTTTC

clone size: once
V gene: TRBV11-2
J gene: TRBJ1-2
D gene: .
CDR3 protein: CASSPSRSSYGYTF
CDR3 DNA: TGTGCCAGCAGCCCCTCGCGGTCCTCCTATGGCTACACCTTC

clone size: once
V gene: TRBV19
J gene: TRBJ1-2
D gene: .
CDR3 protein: CASSINRNNYGYTF
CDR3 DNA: TGTGCCAGTAGTATCAACAGAAATAACTATGGCTACACCTTC

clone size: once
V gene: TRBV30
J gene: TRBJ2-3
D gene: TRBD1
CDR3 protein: CAWSRNRGETQYF
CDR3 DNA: TGTGCCTGGAGTCGTAACAGGGGAGAGACGCAGTATTTT

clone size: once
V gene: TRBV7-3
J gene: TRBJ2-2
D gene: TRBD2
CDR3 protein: CASSSGLATGELFF
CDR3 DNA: TGTGCCAGCAGCTCGGGACTAGCAACCGGGGAGCTGTTTTTT

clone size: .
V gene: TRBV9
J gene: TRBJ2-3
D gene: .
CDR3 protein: CASSVSADTQYF
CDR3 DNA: TGTGCCAGCAGCGTTAGTGCAGATACGCAGTATTTT

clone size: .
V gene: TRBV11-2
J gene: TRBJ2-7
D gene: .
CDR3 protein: CASSSDSYEQYF
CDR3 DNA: TGTGCCAGCAGCTCCGACAGCTACGAGCAGTACTTC

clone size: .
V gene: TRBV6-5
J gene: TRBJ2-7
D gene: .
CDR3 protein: CASSQSSGPYEQYF
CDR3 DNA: TGTGCCAGCAGTCAATCCTCCGGGCCCTACGAGCAGTACTTC

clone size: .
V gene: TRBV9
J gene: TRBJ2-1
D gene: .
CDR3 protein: CASSVMMEWASGEQFF
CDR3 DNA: TGTGCCAGCAGCGTAATGATGGAGTGGGCCTCGGGTGAGCAGTTCTTC

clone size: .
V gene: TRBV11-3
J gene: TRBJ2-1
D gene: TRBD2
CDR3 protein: CASSGRQGLAGDYNEQFF
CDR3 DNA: TGTGCCAGCAGCGGCCGTCAGGGACTAGCGGGGGATTACAATGAGCAGTTCTTC

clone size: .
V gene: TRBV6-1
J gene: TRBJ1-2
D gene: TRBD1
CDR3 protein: CASSLVQGEGGYTF
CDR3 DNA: TGTGCCAGCAGCCTGGTTCAGGGGGAAGGTGGCTACACCTTC

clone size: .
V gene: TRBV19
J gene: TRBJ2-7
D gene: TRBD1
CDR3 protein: CASSISDRGWYEQYF
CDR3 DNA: TGTGCCAGTAGTATCTCGGACAGGGGTTGGTACGAGCAGTACTTC

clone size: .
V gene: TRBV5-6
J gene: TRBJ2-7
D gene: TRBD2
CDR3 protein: CASSSSGGTYEQYF
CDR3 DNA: TGTGCCAGCAGCTCTAGCGGGGGAACCTACGAGCAGTACTTC

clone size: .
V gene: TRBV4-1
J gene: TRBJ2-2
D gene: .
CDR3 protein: CASRLELMNTGELFF
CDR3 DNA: TGCGCCAGCAGGTTGGAGCTGATGAACACCGGGGAGCTGTTTTTT

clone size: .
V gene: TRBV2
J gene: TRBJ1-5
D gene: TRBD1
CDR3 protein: CASRDREVNQPQHF
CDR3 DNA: TGTGCCAGCAGGGACAGGGAGGTCAATCAGCCCCAGCATTTT

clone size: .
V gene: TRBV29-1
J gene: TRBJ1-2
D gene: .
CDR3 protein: CSVEPLLTGSWSGYTF
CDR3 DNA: TGCAGCGTCGAACCCCTATTGACAGGCTCATGGTCTGGCTACACCTTC

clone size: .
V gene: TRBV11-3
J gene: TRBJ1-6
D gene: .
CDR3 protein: CASSLRQQGGNSPLHF
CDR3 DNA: TGTGCCAGCAGCTTACGGCAGCAGGGAGGGAATTCACCCCTCCACTTT

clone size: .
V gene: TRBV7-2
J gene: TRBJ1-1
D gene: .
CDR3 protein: CASNDNMNTEAFF
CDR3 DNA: TGTGCCAGCAACGACAACATGAACACTGAAGCTTTCTTT